The text below deals with one TCR beta chain. TCRdb re-analysed the 5' RACE reads in MiXCR, keeping a single row per CDR3 protein. The table shows about 240,000 distinct CDR3 sequences, with roughly 10% occurring only once. Germline V gene data show CDR1 as KGHDR and CDR2 as SFDVKD. The CDR3 runs 12 residues. V shed 7 bases and J shed 10 bases, with 10 bases lying between them. The data originate from a study of T-cell memory formation after mild COVID-19. The TCR sequence derives from a young man who had mild COVID-19 (a few samples of this study predate the infection). Cell type and time point are not known. Input material: PBMCs or a T cell subset sorted from them (not recorded which). The chain uses TRBV24-1 and TRBJ1-6; weak D call: TRBD1 (6 bases). CDR3 DNA sequence: TGTGCCACCAGACAGGGAGGCTCACCCCTCCACTTT. Residues: CATRQGGSPLHF.